This T cell receptor (beta chain) was sequenced in a study of molecular identifiers for immune sequencing clone quantification. This clonotype was counted between two and nine times. The antigen remains undetermined. TCRdb analysed the PCR reads with MiXCR anew, one entry per CDR3 protein. The sample consists of some 580,000 distinct CDR3 sequences, around 25% of them appearing once. Germline-derived CDR1 and CDR2 are MNHEY and SMNVEV (reference sequence). The CDR3 covers 16 residues. The V segment lost 2 bases and the J segment 7 bases; nucleotides outside the gene matches: 10. Findings and caveats of the study: Effector cells kept over 98% of their molecules in clones above 20 RNA copies, while naive cells kept under 1% there.

The sequencing sample was made of naive CD8+ T cells from blood, with Jurkat cell RNA spiked in. Regarding subset: FACS-sorted CD8+CD4-CCR7+CD45RA+ naive T cells. The V gene is TRBV27, the J gene TRBJ2-5; 10 bases align to TRBD1. The receptor was derived from a human donor in good health. Some libraries in this study had Jurkat cell RNA spiked in. The CDR3 loop reads CASSLMTGGLPGTQYF. The CDR3 DNA is TGTGCCAGCAGTTTAATGACAGGGGGCCTACCTGGGACCCAGTACTTC.